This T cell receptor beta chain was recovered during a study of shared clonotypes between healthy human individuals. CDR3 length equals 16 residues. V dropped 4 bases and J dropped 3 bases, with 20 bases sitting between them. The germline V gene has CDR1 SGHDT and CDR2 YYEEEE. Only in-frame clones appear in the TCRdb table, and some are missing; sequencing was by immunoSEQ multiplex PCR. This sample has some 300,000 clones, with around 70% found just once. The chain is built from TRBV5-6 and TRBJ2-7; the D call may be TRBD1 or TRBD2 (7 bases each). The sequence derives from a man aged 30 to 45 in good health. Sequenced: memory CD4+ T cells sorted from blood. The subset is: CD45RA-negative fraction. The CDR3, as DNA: TGTGCCAGCAGCCGCAGACAGGGAGGGGGATTCTACGAGCAGTACTTC. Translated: CASSRRQGGGFYEQYF.